One sample yielded the 7 T cell receptor beta chains listed below, sequenced in a study of beta chain features in type 1 diabetes. Study observations and caveats: Shorter TCRB CDR3s, moderately but significantly so, were found in Type 1 diabetes patients in all four CD4+ subsets.

Expressed TCRB transcripts were sequenced because the entire RNA isolate underwent reverse transcription. Libraries were prepared by immunoSEQ multiplex PCR; TCRdb keeps only in-frame clonotypes and omits some of them. This sample has about 70,000 clones, with roughly 49% found just once. These TCRs are of unknown antigen specificity. Input material: central memory CD4+ T cells from blood. The receptor set was obtained from a man aged 25 to 45 with type 1 diabetes.

This clone was detected a few times. The chain couples TRBV5-1 to TRBJ2-7; D gene unclear. V was cut by 3 bases and J by 3 bases, with 10 bases left in between. Germline CDR1 and CDR2: SGHRS and YFSETQ. The CDR3 runs 13 residues. The CDR3 DNA is TGCGCCAGCAGCTCTGACATAATCTACGAGCAGTACTTC. It specifies CASSSDIIYEQYF.

The chain has TRBV7-2 and TRBJ1-5; 7 bases are a match to TRBD1. Germline CDR1 SGHTA, CDR2 FQGNSA. This CDR3 region has 15 residues. V dropped 0 bases and J dropped 5; count of bases not matched to a gene: 4. CDR3 residues: CASSLAQTGDQPQHF. Here the CDR3 DNA reads TGTGCCAGCAGCTTAGCGCAAACAGGGGATCAGCCCCAGCATTTT.

The chain has TRBV6-5 and TRBJ2-7, with D possibly being TRBD2 (5 bases). Between the trimmed V and J ends, which lost 6 bases and 4 bases, there was a span of 13 bases. Germline-derived CDR1 and CDR2 are MNHEY and SVGAGI. This CDR3 spans 13 amino acids. CDR3 protein: CASRAEAFYEQYF. For the CDR3, the DNA is TGTGCCAGCAGAGCGGAGGCCTTTTACGAGCAGTACTTC.

The V gene is TRBV6-1, the J gene TRBJ2-7; unclear D gene. The germline gives CDR1 MNHNS, CDR2 SASEGT. The CDR3 sequence is 14 residues long. V was shortened by 7 bases and J by 1 base, with 14 bases between the two germline ends. CDR3 region: CASTPRVQSYEQYF. CDR3 in DNA: TGTGCCAGCACCCCAAGAGTACAGTCCTACGAGCAGTACTTC.

The chain recombines TRBV27 with TRBJ1-1, with 8 bases identical to TRBD1. V lost 5 bases and J lost 9; bases outside the gene matches: 11. CDR1 and CDR2 from the germline V gene are MNHEY and SMNVEV (reference sequence). The CDR3 runs 14 residues. The CDR3 nucleotides read TGTGCCAGCAGTCTAAACACCGGACAGGGTCAAGCTTTCTTT. As protein: CASSLNTGQGQAFF.

The table lists this clone with a few counts. This chain uses TRBV6-6 with TRBJ1-1; the match to TRBD1 covers 8 bases. Germline V lookup: CDR1 MNHNY, CDR2 SVGAGI (reference sequence). With 4 bases clipped from V and 4 bases from J, the junction kept 8 bases outside the gene matches. The length of the CDR3 is 15 residues. CDR3 in DNA: TGTGCCAGCAGTTCGCGGCAGGGGGCCGTCACTGAAGCTTTCTTT. This translates into CASSSRQGAVTEAFF.

The rearrangement joins TRBV5-1 to TRBJ2-1, with 9 nucleotides matching TRBD2. This CDR3 is built from 15 residues. V shed 4 bases and J 9 bases; nucleotides not matched to a gene: 11. Germline CDR1 SGHRS, CDR2 YFSETQ. CDR3 bases: TGCGCCAGCAGCGCTAGCGGGGATACTGTCAGTGAGCAGTTCTTC. It is translated as CASSASGDTVSEQFF.